The source of this T cell receptor beta chain is a study of radiation and T cells in renal cell carcinoma (dated by TCRdb to 2020 to 2022). Broadly, across the study: A total of approximately 53 samples underwent TCR beta sequencing, made up of some 26 tumors and about 27 peripheral blood samples. Across all 50 or so samples, approximately 4,000,000 unique CDR3 nucleotide sequences, encoding 2,658,974 unique CDR3 amino acid sequences, were identified. The final blood draw took place at 4 weeks after radiation, the same time as nephrectomy.

Sample time point, as interpreted from the label and publication: blood 4 weeks post-SBRT, at nephrectomy. The treatment or condition label on this specimen signifies: 15 Gy SBRT to primary tumor, nephrectomy 4 weeks later. Samples came from a clinical trial, in which primary renal cell carcinomas received 15 Gy stereotactic body radiation therapy followed by nephrectomy 4 weeks later. To track tumor-enriched clonotypes, serial peripheral blood was sampled from radiation-treated patients at baseline and at 2 weeks and 4 weeks after SBRT. Renal cell carcinoma with clear cell pathology was present in all patients. The QIAamp DNA Blood Mini Kit (Qiagen) was used to prepare genomic DNA for TCR sequencing. Only samples passing all quality control checks were included in the analyses. As to this clone: Its target antigen remains unknown. No much larger clone is present one base from it, and per-base qualities are unavailable.

V trim: 5 bases; J trim: 6 bases; unmatched bases: 5. From the cysteine up to the phenylalanine, the CDR3 has a length of 14 residues. The CDR3 DNA has 42 bases and is translated from base 1. CDR1 and CDR2, per the germline V gene, are MDHEN and SYDVKM. TCR beta libraries were generated from genomic DNA with the immunoSEQ kit, following the manufacturer's recommendations. To prepare the libraries, a first multiplex PCR with proprietary primers was run, followed by a second PCR that added unique barcodes, and a bead cleanup was done after each round. Each sample batch included a kit-provided positive control reaction and a negative control reaction. The final libraries were assessed on an Agilent 4200 TapeStation D1000 ScreenTape, pooled by volume, and quantified by qPCR. Sequencing ran on an Illumina NextSeq500 with a MidOutput 150-cycle cartridge, using 156 Read1 and 15 Index1 cycles with kit custom primers. The pooled library was loaded at 0.95 to 1 pM with about 21% PhiX control spiked in. The study's processing was this. Vendor-processed data were analyzed in R, with a clonotype defined as all T cells sharing the same CDR3 nucleotide sequence. For clone abundance analyses, frequencies were normalized to the 10,000 most abundant clones in each sample. Public T cell clones, which averaged fewer than five per sample, were removed prior to analysis. Tumor-enriched and baseline blood-enriched clonotypes were defined by at least a 32-fold difference in abundance between compartments. A beta-binomial differential abundance model was used to identify clonotypes that expanded or contracted between blood time points. The Baroni-Urbani and Buser coefficient was used to measure tumor-blood repertoire similarity, and groups were compared with two-tailed Wilcoxon tests in R. As stored in TCRdb, this immuneACCESS dataset retains in-frame rearrangements with V and J assigned. A fraction of the clones does not appear; measured against another copy, unresolved V genes explain less than half of the discrepancy, and the remainder lacks a known reason. V, J and clone size were drawn from that table, and D and trimming were deduced from the DNA. Present in this sample are about 140,000 clones, 75% to 90% of which were seen just once. 15% to 20% of the sample belongs to the ten largest clones.

The full study reports these points: Top tumor clonotypes rose in blood from baseline to 2 weeks post-radiation, then contracted by 4 weeks, suggesting transient expansion of tumor-resident clones. Because pretreatment tumor biopsies were not available, the baseline intratumoral presence of clonotypes could not be determined. Because the trial had a single-armed design, the trial could not examine how radiation dose or scheduling affected the TCR repertoire. Blood repertoire dynamics were not followed beyond 4 weeks after treatment.

The chain links TRBV28 with TRBJ2-7, and 12 bases in between align with TRBD2. The material sequenced was blood, taken from a patient whose treatment included radiotherapy and nephrectomy. This sequence was found in a woman aged 45-60 years with renal cell carcinoma. The nucleotides are TGTGCCAGCAGTGAGACTAGCGGGAGTTCCGAGCAGTACTTC. The resulting protein is CASSETSGSSEQYF.